The 10 T cell receptor beta chains listed next were all sequenced from one sample in a study of blood T cell repertoires in COVID-19. Profiled with immunoSEQ multiplex PCR; TCRdb holds only in-frame clones, not every one. The sample lists approximately 200,000 clones, roughly 87% occurring once. Sequencing input: PBMCs or T cells enriched from blood (not recorded which). These receptor sequences come from a man aged 25-40 years who had recovered from COVID-19.

J is TRBJ2-5 and V is TRBV18; 7 positions agree with TRBD1. The trim removed 6 bases at V and 0 bases at J, leaving 7 bases unmatched. The CDR3 loop spans 15 amino acids. Looked up from germline, CDR1 is KGHSH and CDR2 is LQKENI. CDR3 amino acids: CASSPKGGYQETQYF. CDR3 DNA: TGTGCCAGCTCCCCAAAAGGGGGCTACCAAGAGACCCAGTACTTC.

The chain uses TRBV27 and TRBJ1-2, with TRBD1 identical over 7 bases. V shed 10 bases and J 4 bases; nucleotides not matched to a gene: 6. The germline V gene has CDR1 MNHEY and CDR2 SMNVEV (reference sequence). The CDR3 consists of 12 residues. The CDR3 sequence: CATKQGIYGYTF. CDR3 in DNA: TGTGCCACCAAACAGGGGATCTATGGCTACACCTTC.

V is TRBV19 and J is TRBJ2-7; 9 bases align to TRBD2. Germline trimming cut 5 bases from V and 2 bases from J; bases unmatched to any gene: 7. Germline V CDR1 and CDR2: LNHDA, SQIVND (reference sequence). CDR3 length: 15 residues. CDR3 sequence: CASSAQTSGTYEQYF. CDR3 nucleotide sequence: TGTGCCAGTAGTGCCCAGACTAGCGGAACCTACGAGCAGTACTTC.

The V call is TRBV10-3, the J call TRBJ1-2, with 7 bases lining up with TRBD1. The CDR3 covers 13 residues. After removal of 4 bases from V and 7 bases from J, the junction contained 6 bases not matched to a gene. The germline gives CDR1 ENHRY, CDR2 SYGVKD. CDR3 DNA: TGTGCCATCAGTGGTGAGGGGGCTGCTGGCTACACCTTC. Protein sequence: CAISGEGAAGYTF.

The J gene is TRBJ2-7, the V gene TRBV18; 7 nucleotides match TRBD1. With V trimmed by 2 bases and J by 5 bases, 3 bases remained unmatched. The CDR3 has 13 amino acids. Germline V gene lookup returns CDR1 KGHSH and CDR2 LQKENI. The CDR3 here is CASSPDRVHEQYF. The CDR3 DNA reads as TGTGCCAGCTCACCAGACAGGGTCCACGAGCAGTACTTC. Combining the CDR3 with reference TRBV18 and TRBJ2-7 gives the whole variable domain NAGVMQNPRHLVRRRGQEARLRCSPMKGHSHVYWYRQLPEEGLKFMVYLQKENIIDESGMPKERFSAEFPKEGPSILRIQQVVRGDSAAYFCASSPDRVHEQYFGPGTRLTVT.

J is TRBJ2-2 and V is TRBV3-1 (or the pseudogene TRBV3-2), with TRBD2 identical over 11 bases. There are 16 residues in the CDR3. The J segment lost 5 bases and the V segment lost 8 bases, leaving 10 bases of the junction unmatched. Looked up from germline, CDR1 is LGHDT and CDR2 is YNNKEL (reference sequence). As DNA, the CDR3 is TGTGCCAGCGACTTAGCGGGGGGGCGAGGAACCGGGGAGCTGTTTTTT. Residues: CASDLAGGRGTGELFF.

The chain has TRBV27 and TRBJ2-1; the match to TRBD2 covers 11 bases. The CDR3 extends over 14 amino acids. Trimming cost V 10 bases and J 4 bases; bases outside gene matches: 6. Germline CDR1 is MNHEY and CDR2 is SMNVEV (reference sequence). The CDR3 protein is CAIWTSGPYNEQFF. The CDR3 nucleotides read TGTGCCATCTGGACTAGCGGGCCGTACAATGAGCAGTTCTTC.

The V call is TRBV6-2 or TRBV6-3, the J call TRBJ2-3, with a possible D match to TRBD2 (5 bases). V lost 4 bases and J lost 0, with 20 bases in between. From germline, CDR1 is MNHEY and CDR2 SVGEGT. The CDR3 totals 18 residues. The CDR3 DNA follows: TGTGCCAGCAGTTCCCCGACGAGGGTGGCGGCTAGCACAGATACGCAGTATTTT. Translation: CASSSPTRVAASTDTQYF.

The table lists this clone with a count of one. The chain combines TRBV28 with TRBJ2-5; D remains ambiguous. The CDR3 has 15 amino acids. CDR1 MDHEN and CDR2 SYDVKM come from the germline V gene. Trimming took off 5 bases at V and 2 bases at J, with 15 bases between the two ends. The CDR3 nucleotides read TGTGCCAGCAGTCCCCAGCGCCAGTCTCAAGAGACCCAGTACTTC. Its protein product is CASSPQRQSQETQYF.

The sample holds one count of this clone. This CDR3 is CASGGDRLTGELFF. The CDR3 DNA sequence: TGTGCCAGCGGGGGGGACAGGCTCACCGGGGAGCTGTTTTTT. The gene calls are TRBV7-9 and TRBJ2-2, with a weak D call TRBD1 (8 bases). This CDR3 has 14 residues. The V gene's germline CDR1 is SEHNR and CDR2 FQNEAQ (reference sequence). Trimming cost V 8 bases and J 4 bases, with 14 bases left between them.